This T cell receptor beta chain appears in the sequencing data of a study of identifying expanded T cells in peripheral blood (dated by TCRdb to about 2019). General notes on the study: Separate aliquots of the same genomic DNA pool were sequenced to produce technical replicates, and four replicates were compared in pairs.

V lost 3 bases and J lost 3 bases; the stretch between them is 13 bases long. As encoded in the germline V gene (reference sequence), CDR1 is MNHEY while CDR2 is SMNVEV. The CDR3 starts with the cysteine, ends with the phenylalanine, and has 15 residues. CDR3 DNA only is kept here, 45 bases in frame from base 1. No immune events, such as infections, were documented for the healthy donors during the collection period. Time-dependent variance in a beta-binomial model of T-cell clone differential abundance was calibrated using healthy-donor blood repertoires as a training cohort. There were roughly 10 healthy donors in the training cohort, of whom 3 were female and 7 were male. On average the donors were 43 years old, and their ages spanned about 29 to 65 years. Obtained from a commercial supplier, whole blood was collected from each healthy donor at three time points set around 14 days apart. For immunosequencing, genomic DNA was extracted from whole blood that had not been sorted.

TCRbeta CDR3 regions were profiled by bias-controlled multiplex PCR amplification of genomic DNA with the immunoSEQ Assay. Concerning the study's data processing: The absolute abundance of each unique TCRbeta CDR3 region was quantified after sequences were collapsed and filtered. Differential abundance was tested with two models: a binomial (Fisher-equivalent) model and a beta-binomial model that adds time-dependent variance fitted from healthy donors. Any clone with fewer than 5 combined templates was excluded, and a clone was called differentially abundant if its Benjamini-Hochberg FDR was below 0.01. The form v = (b*log(k)+a)^2 was used to model beta-binomial variance as a function of total template count across the two samples. TCRdb holds this immuneACCESS table with in-frame rearrangements only. Some clones are missing; in checked studies, unresolved V genes explain under half, and the rest has no known cause. V and J calls plus clone size are reproduced from that table; the DNA served to infer D and trimming. The sample records 100,000 to 150,000 clones, about 80% of which are singletons. The ten top clones hold 3.3% of the sample.

What the work shows at the level of the full study, not this receptor alone: The binomial model flagged approximately 1.2 differentially abundant clones between technical replicates but about 16.4 over around two weeks and around 19 over about four weeks. The authors expected that over much longer intervals, such as months to years, biological variance in healthy repertoires might increase even further. Across all healthy-donor time intervals, the beta-binomial model significantly lowered both the number of clones called differentially abundant and the false-positive rate. Across all healthy donors, variance in clone template counts between roughly two-week samples was found to increase significantly with total template count.

Notes on this clone: Its cognate antigen has yet to be identified. No much larger clone exists at a distance of one base, and base qualities are not known.

The receptor comes from a person aged 18 to 70 in good health. Sequenced: blood. The rearrangement combines TRBV27 with TRBJ2-3; a weak D assignment points to TRBD2 (7 bases agree). The CDR3 has the sequence CASSLGGLGTDTQYF. The nucleotide sequence reads TGTGCCAGCAGTTTGGGGGGGCTTGGGACAGATACGCAGTATTTT.